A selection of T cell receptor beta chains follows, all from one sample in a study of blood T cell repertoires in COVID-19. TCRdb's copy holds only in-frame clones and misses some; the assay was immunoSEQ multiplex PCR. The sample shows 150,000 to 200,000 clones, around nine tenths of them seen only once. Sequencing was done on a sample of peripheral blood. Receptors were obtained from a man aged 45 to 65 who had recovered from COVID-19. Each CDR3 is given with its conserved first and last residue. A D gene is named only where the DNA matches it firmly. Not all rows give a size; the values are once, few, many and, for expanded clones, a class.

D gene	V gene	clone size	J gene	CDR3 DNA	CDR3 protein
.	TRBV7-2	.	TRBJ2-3	TGTGCCAGCAGCTGGACTCCCACAGATACGCAGTATTTT	CASSWTPTDTQYF
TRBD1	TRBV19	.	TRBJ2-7	TGTGCCAGTAGTCCCCATGCAGGGGGCGCTAACAACGAGCAGTACTTC	CASSPHAGGANNEQYF
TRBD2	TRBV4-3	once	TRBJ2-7	TGCGCCAGCAGCCAGGCTTGGGGAGGGACCCACGAGCAGTACTTC	CASSQAWGGTHEQYF
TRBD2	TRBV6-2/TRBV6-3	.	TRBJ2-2	TGTGCCAGCAGTGATCGGTCGGCTAGCGGGCCCAAACGAGGCGTCGGGGAGCTGTTTTTT	CASSDRSASGPKRGVGELFF
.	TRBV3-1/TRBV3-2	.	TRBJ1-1	TGTGCCAGCAGCCGGAGCGGGGGGGGCACTGAAGCTTTCTTT	CASSRSGGGTEAFF
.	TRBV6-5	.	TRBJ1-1	TGTGCCAGCAGTTACTCGCAGGGTCTGGCTTTCTTT	CASSYSQGLAFF
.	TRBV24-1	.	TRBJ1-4	TGTGCCACCTATTCCAAGGAGGCAAAACTGTTTTTT	CATYSKEAKLFF
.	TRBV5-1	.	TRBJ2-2	TGCGCCAGCAGCTTGGAAATGGGCAGGGCTACCGGGGAGCTGTTTTTT	CASSLEMGRATGELFF
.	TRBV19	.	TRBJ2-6	TGTGCCAGTAGTATAGATGGACTCTCTGGGGCCAACGTCCTGACTTTC	CASSIDGLSGANVLTF
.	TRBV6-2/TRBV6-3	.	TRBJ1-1	TGTGCCAGCAGTGCGCAACAGGGCTGGAACACTGAAGCTTTCTTT	CASSAQQGWNTEAFF
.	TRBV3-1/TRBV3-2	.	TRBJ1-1	TGTGCCAGCAGCCAACTGGGAAGGAGGGCTGAAGCTTTCTTT	CASSQLGRRAEAFF
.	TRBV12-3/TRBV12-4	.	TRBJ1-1	TGTGCCAGCAGTTTATCCGCTGAAGCTTTCTTT	CASSLSAEAFF
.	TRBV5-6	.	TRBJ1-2	TGTGCCAGCAGCTTTAGGACGGGAGTGGGGGAATCCCACACCTTC	CASSFRTGVGESHTF
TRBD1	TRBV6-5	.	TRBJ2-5	TGTGCCAGCAGCCCGGGACAGGGTCGGGAGACCCAGTACTTC	CASSPGQGRETQYF
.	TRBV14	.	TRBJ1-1	TGTGCCAGCAGCCAAGTGGCAGGGGAGGGGACTGAAGCTTTCTTT	CASSQVAGEGTEAFF
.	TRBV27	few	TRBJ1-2	TGTGCCAGCAGATCTACAGCTAACTATGGCTACACCTTC	CASRSTANYGYTF
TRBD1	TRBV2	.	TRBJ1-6	TGTGCCAGCAGGGACAGGGGCGCACCCCTCCACTTT	CASRDRGAPLHF
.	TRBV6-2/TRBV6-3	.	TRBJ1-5	TGTGCCAGCAGTTACCATGTCTACAATCAGCCCCAGCATTTT	CASSYHVYNQPQHF
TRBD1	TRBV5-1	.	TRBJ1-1	TGCGCCAGCAGCAGAACCGGGACAGCGAACACTGAAGCTTTCTTT	CASSRTGTANTEAFF
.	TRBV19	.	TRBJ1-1	TGTGCCAGTAGTATAACGGCGCAGGTTTTCCACACTGAAGCTTTCTTT	CASSITAQVFHTEAFF
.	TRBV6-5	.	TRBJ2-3	TGTGCCAGCAGCCACTCATCGGGGGACACAGATACGCAGTATTTT	CASSHSSGDTDTQYF
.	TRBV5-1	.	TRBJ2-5	TGCGCCAGCAGCTCGCCCGGCAGGCAAGAGACCCAGTACTTC	CASSSPGRQETQYF
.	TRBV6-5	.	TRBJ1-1	TGTGCCAGCAGTTACTCGTCGGAGAAGACTGAAGCTTTCTTT	CASSYSSEKTEAFF
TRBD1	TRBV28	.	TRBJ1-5	TGTGCCAGCAGTGAAAGACAGGGGGCGGGAAATCAGCCCCAGCATTTT	CASSERQGAGNQPQHF
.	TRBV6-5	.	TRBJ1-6	TGTGCCACCGTCCGGGGCGGGAATAGCAATTCACCCCTCCACTTT	CATVRGGNSNSPLHF
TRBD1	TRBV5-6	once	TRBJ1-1	TGTGCCAGCAGCTTAAGGGGACAGGGACCGGGCACTGAAGCTTTCTTT	CASSLRGQGPGTEAFF
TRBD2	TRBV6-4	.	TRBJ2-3	TGTGCCAGCAGCCTCCATTCCCTAGCGGGGGGAAGAGGCACAGATACGCAGTATTTT	CASSLHSLAGGRGTDTQYF
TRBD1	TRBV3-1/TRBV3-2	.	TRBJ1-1	TGTGCCAGCAGCGCATACCGGGACAGGGGGCGTACAGGTGAAGCTTTCTTT	CASSAYRDRGRTGEAFF
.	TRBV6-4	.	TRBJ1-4	TGTGCCAGCAGTGACTCTAAGAGCAGGCCTAATGAAAAACTGTTTTTT	CASSDSKSRPNEKLFF
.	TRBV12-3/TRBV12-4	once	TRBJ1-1	TGTGCCAGCCAAGGGACATGGAACACTGAAGCTTTCTTT	CASQGTWNTEAFF
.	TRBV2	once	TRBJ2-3	TGTGCCGGCGATCGAGGGAGCAGCACAGATACGCAGTATTTT	CAGDRGSSTDTQYF